Sample share makes the clone carrying this TCR beta chain medium-sized. Its antigen is undetermined. These data originate in a study of vaccination and CD4 T cells after COVID-19. Study-wide findings and caveats: Relatively small numbers of convalescent patients were studied, with no early post-infection timepoints included.

Per germline, CDR1 SGHTA and CDR2 FQGNSA. This CDR3 spans 14 amino acids. Trimming took 5 bases from V and 8 from J, leaving 18 bases between them. Sequence data for DNA of cultured CD4+ T cells were generated by the Oncomine TCR Beta short-read assay. Genomic DNA was extracted from cultured CD4+ T cells. One entry per CDR3 protein, called by TCRdb with MiXCR from the PCR reads. The sample gives 11,000 to 15,000 distinct CDR3 sequences, less than 30% of which show up once; 20% to 25% is in the top ten. The treatment is: approximately 10-day PBMC culture with coronavirus spike peptide pools or control peptides (ViraFEST assay).

The chain has TRBV7-2 and TRBJ1-2, with D possibly matching TRBD1 (5 bases). The source of this sequence is a human donor with COVID-19. The sequenced material came from cultured CD4+ T cells from blood. CDR3 in DNA: TGTGCCAGCAGCCCCACGGGGCAGGGCCTAGGCTACACCTTC. Its translation is CASSPTGQGLGYTF.